This TCR beta chain was observed in a study of T-cell memory formation after mild COVID-19. The CDR3 consists of 15 residues. V lost 2 bases to trimming and J lost 5 bases, with 12 bases between them. CDR1 is ENHRY and CDR2 is SYGVKD in the germline V gene. 5'RACE primed from the constant segment yielded TCR alpha and TCR beta cDNA libraries bearing sample barcodes and UMIs. One entry per CDR3 protein, called by TCRdb with MiXCR from the 5' RACE reads. Of hundreds of thousands of distinct CDR3 sequences in the sample, about 15% were seen once. Study-level findings and limits: The authors did not confirm SARS-CoV-2 specificity of second-wave clones peaking day 37. There was a balanced CD4/CD8 profile in clones contracting day 15 to 85, and later expanders leaned CD4+. Shrinking CD4+ clones resided mostly in CM and EM, and CD8+ ones in EMRA.

With regard to this clonotype: Antigen specificity is unknown.

The TCR originated in a man aged 18 to 30 who had mild COVID-19 (a few samples of this study predate the infection). Cell type and time point are not known. Sequenced input: PBMCs or a T cell subset sorted from them (not recorded which). The chain is built from TRBV10-3 and TRBJ2-2; unclear D gene. The CDR3 DNA sequence: TGTGCCATCAGTGAGCCAAAGGCGGTGACCGGGGAGCTGTTTTTT. This translates into CAISEPKAVTGELFF.